The rows below give T cell receptor beta chains drawn from one sample of a study of CD8+ T cells in alopecia areata. The protocol was immunoSEQ multiplex PCR, while the TCRdb copy is restricted to in-frame clones and leaves out a portion. Of 80,000 to 95,000 clones in the sample, about 40% were seen once. The input for sequencing was CD8+ T cells sorted from blood, taken at week 24, from a patient treated with tofacitinib. All receptors come from a human donor with alopecia areata. Each CDR3 is given with its conserved first and last residue. The D gene is left open where the match is weak. Some rows mark clone size as missing; the rest say once, few, many or name a class of expanded clone.

CDR3,DNA,J,D,size,V
CASRPTGENYGYTF,TGTGCCAGCAGACCTACAGGGGAAAACTATGGCTACACCTTC,TRBJ1-2,TRBD1,few,TRBV7-9
CASSLDRTAVSFF,TGTGCCAGCAGCTTAGACAGGACAGCGGTGTCTTTCTTT,TRBJ1-1,-,-,TRBV13
CASSGDQETQYF,TGTGCCAGCAGTGGTGACCAAGAGACCCAGTACTTC,TRBJ2-5,-,-,TRBV6-6
CASSLGLTGADTGELFF,TGCGCCAGCAGTCTGGGGCTGACAGGGGCGGATACCGGGGAGCTGTTTTTT,TRBJ2-2,TRBD1,-,TRBV23-1
CSVEPVGQGKGQYF,TGCAGCGTTGAACCTGTCGGGCAGGGGAAAGGGCAGTACTTC,TRBJ2-7,-,few,TRBV29-1
CASTLIAGTSNQPQHF,TGTGCCAGTACCCTCATCGCCGGGACGAGCAATCAGCCCCAGCATTTT,TRBJ1-5,-,-,TRBV19
CASSQSSVYSNQPQHF,TGTGCCAGCAGCCAATCATCGGTTTATAGCAATCAGCCCCAGCATTTT,TRBJ1-5,-,-,TRBV16
CSVEDRGQGYEQYF,TGCAGCGTTGAAGATCGGGGACAGGGTTACGAGCAGTACTTC,TRBJ2-7,TRBD1,-,TRBV29-1
CSSHPTDGYTF,TGCAGCTCTCACCCCACGGATGGCTACACCTTC,TRBJ1-2,-,-,TRBV29-1
CSVEEDTDTQYF,TGCAGCGTTGAGGAGGACACAGATACGCAGTATTTT,TRBJ2-3,-,few,TRBV29-1
CSVPGGGYGYTF,TGCAGCGTCCCAGGGGGCGGATATGGCTACACCTTC,TRBJ1-2,TRBD1,-,TRBV29-1
CASSFGLAGSYNEQFF,TGTGCCAGCAGCTTCGGACTAGCGGGCTCCTACAATGAGCAGTTCTTC,TRBJ2-1,TRBD2,-,TRBV5-4
CASSLPAVAGADEQYF,TGCGCCAGCAGCTTGCCGGCGGTAGCGGGAGCGGACGAGCAGTACTTC,TRBJ2-7,TRBD2,-,TRBV5-1
CSVTDGWNTEAFF,TGCAGCGTGACGGACGGATGGAACACTGAAGCTTTCTTT,TRBJ1-1,-,-,TRBV29-1
CSVVVSEQYF,TGCAGCGTTGTAGTCAGCGAGCAGTACTTC,TRBJ2-7,-,few,TRBV29-1
CASRLAGVTDTQYF,TGTGCCAGCAGACTAGCGGGAGTGACAGATACGCAGTATTTT,TRBJ2-3,TRBD2,-,TRBV6-1
CARSTELAYEQYF,TGTGCCAGATCGACAGAGCTAGCCTACGAGCAGTACTTC,TRBJ2-7,-,once,TRBV2
CASSYSARTPQETQYF,TGTGCCAGCAGTTATTCGGCGAGGACGCCACAAGAGACCCAGTACTTC,TRBJ2-5,-,-,TRBV6-5
CASGLGRGDTEAFF,TGTGCTAGTGGTTTGGGCAGGGGGGACACTGAAGCTTTCTTT,TRBJ1-1,TRBD1,-,TRBV12-5
CASSQTGALYNEQFF,TGTGCCAGCAGCCAAACTGGGGCCCTCTACAATGAGCAGTTCTTC,TRBJ2-1,-,few,TRBV14
CASSYGPPGDTQYF,TGTGCCAGCAGCTATGGACCGCCGGGGGATACGCAGTATTTT,TRBJ2-3,-,-,TRBV7-9
CSVGRTEETQYF,TGCAGCGTTGGGAGGACAGAAGAGACCCAGTACTTC,TRBJ2-5,-,few,TRBV29-1
CASRGWQGSDEQFF,TGTGCCAGCAGGGGTTGGCAGGGTTCCGATGAGCAGTTCTTC,TRBJ2-1,-,-,TRBV27
CASSWLNPGTGGYEQYF,TGTGCCAGCAGCTGGTTAAACCCCGGGACAGGGGGCTACGAGCAGTACTTC,TRBJ2-7,TRBD1,few,TRBV5-6
CAWSNPTGGTGELFF,TGTGCCTGGAGTAACCCGACAGGGGGCACCGGGGAGCTGTTTTTT,TRBJ2-2,TRBD1,-,TRBV30
CASSLGTSGRNEQFF,TGTGCCAGCAGTTTGGGGACTAGCGGGAGAAATGAGCAGTTCTTC,TRBJ2-1,TRBD2,-,TRBV11-2
CASSPSMSYGYTF,TGTGCCAGCAGCCCCTCAATGTCTTATGGCTACACCTTC,TRBJ1-2,-,-,TRBV14
CASSLGRPGLYEQYF,TGTGCCAGCAGCTTAGGCCGCCCCGGTCTGTACGAGCAGTACTTC,TRBJ2-7,-,-,TRBV11-2
CSVGAQYF,TGCAGCGTTGGAGCGCAGTATTTT,TRBJ2-3,-,-,TRBV29-1
CASSPGLAIGELFF,TGTGCCAGCAGTCCGGGACTAGCGATCGGGGAGCTGTTTTTT,TRBJ2-2,TRBD2,few,TRBV27
CASRPPTSGRPYEQYF,TGTGCCAGCAGACCCCCGACTAGCGGGAGACCCTACGAGCAGTACTTC,TRBJ2-7,TRBD2,-,TRBV7-9
CASSQKTAGWDHSGNTIYF,TGCGCCAGCAGCCAGAAAACAGCAGGATGGGACCACTCTGGAAACACCATATATTTT,TRBJ1-3,-,-,TRBV4-1